These 32 T cell receptor beta chains originate from one sample sequenced in a study of shared clonotypes between healthy human individuals. Repertoires were generated with immunoSEQ multiplex PCR, while TCRdb's copy carries only in-frame clones and drops some. The profile covers 1.5 million to 2.5 million clones, with just under 95% appearing a single time and more than 0.9% taken by the ten largest. Only CD45RO-negative cells positively selected for CCR7 counted as naive CD8 cells, so terminally differentiated effector memory CD45RA+ cells were excluded. Specimen: naive CD8+ T cells sorted from blood. The receptor set was obtained from a man between 18 and 35 years old in good health.

The gene calls are TRBV15 and TRBJ2-5; 12 positions agree with TRBD1. V trimming: 8 bases; J trimming: 5 bases; junction bases outside the gene matches: 15. The CDR3 sequence is 17 residues long. The germline V gene encodes CDR1 LNHNV and CDR2 YYDKDF (reference sequence). DNA for the CDR3: TGTGCCACCCTCCCTCACCACCGGGACAGGGGGCGGGAGACCCAGTACTTC. As protein: CATLPHHRDRGRETQYF.

CDR3 nucleotide sequence: TGCGCCAGCAGCCAAGATACGAGCGGGGGCCTCTACGAGCAGTACTTC. Translated, it gives CASSQDTSGGLYEQYF. The V and J genes are TRBV4-1 and TRBJ2-7; 8 bases match TRBD2. V was clipped by 0 bases and J by 3 bases; unmatched bases: 7. CDR1 and CDR2 (germline): MGHRA, YSYEKL. This CDR3 comprises 16 residues.

The J gene is TRBJ1-1, the V gene TRBV30; D is perhaps TRBD1 (6 bases). Germline V lookup: CDR1 GTSNPN, CDR2 SVGIG (reference sequence). The CDR3 is made up of 13 amino acids. Trimming left V 2 bases short and J 4 bases short, with 11 bases between. CDR3 in amino acids: CAWSMVRGTEAFF. In DNA, the CDR3 is TGTGCCTGGAGTATGGTCAGGGGCACTGAAGCTTTCTTT.

The chain combines TRBV7-2 with TRBJ2-7; D call uncertain. V lost 5 bases to trimming and J lost 0 bases, with 8 bases between them. The CDR3 is 13 amino acids. Germline CDR1 SGHTA, CDR2 FQGNSA. The CDR3: CASSLRNSYEQYF. The CDR3 coding sequence is TGTGCCAGCAGCCTACGGAACTCCTACGAGCAGTACTTC. Full variable domain (outside the CDR3, taken from reference TRBV7-2 and TRBJ2-7): GAGVSQSPSNKVTEKGKDVELRCDPISGHTALYWYRQSLGQGLEFLIYFQGNSAPDKSGLPSDRFSAERTGGSVSTLTIQRTQQEDSAVYLCASSLRNSYEQYFGPGTRLTVT.

The chain carries TRBV2 and TRBJ1-4, with no clear D. CDR1 SNHLY and CDR2 FYNNEI come from the germline V gene. The CDR3 consists of 12 residues. V dropped 1 base and J dropped 15 bases, with 12 bases sitting between them. The CDR3 reads CASSEERIRLFF. CDR3 DNA: TGTGCCAGCAGTGAAGAAAGGATACGTTTGTTTTTT. Drawing the rest from reference TRBV2 and TRBJ1-4, the complete variable domain is EPEVTQTPSHQVTQMGQEVILRCVPISNHLYFYWYRQILGQKVEFLVSFYNNEISEKSEIFDDQFSVERPDGSNFTLKIRSTKLEDSAMYFCASSEERIRLFFGSGTQLSVL.

Points on this clone: The sample has other DNA sequences that encode this CDR3 too. The chain combines TRBV30 with TRBJ2-3; maybe TRBD2 (5 bases). Trimming cost V 0 bases and J 0 bases, with 10 bases left between them. Germline values: CDR1 GTSNPN, CDR2 SVGIG (reference sequence). This CDR3 comprises 15 residues. CDR3 sequence reads: CAWSVGGSSTDTQYF. The CDR3, as DNA: TGTGCCTGGAGTGTAGGCGGGTCTAGCACAGATACGCAGTATTTT.

This chain links TRBV11-2 with TRBJ1-2; a possible D gene is TRBD1 (6 bases). Germline-derived CDR1 and CDR2 are SGHAT and FQNNGV. This CDR3 comprises 17 residues. V was clipped by 3 bases and J by 3 bases, with 20 bases between them. The CDR3 loop reads CASSFSPQGDFYYGYTF. For the CDR3, the DNA is TGTGCCAGCAGCTTTTCCCCACAGGGAGACTTTTACTATGGCTACACCTTC.

The chain joins TRBV4-1 to TRBJ2-5; TRBD2 aligns across 7 bases. Germline trimming cut 2 bases from V and 0 bases from J; bases unmatched to any gene: 12. Germline assignment: CDR1 MGHRA and CDR2 YSYEKL. The CDR3 contains 18 residues. The CDR3: CASSQPRQGGLDQETQYF. DNA for the CDR3: TGCGCCAGCAGCCAACCCCGTCAGGGAGGGCTGGACCAAGAGACCCAGTACTTC.

The gene calls are TRBV27 and TRBJ2-7, with D uncertain. Germline CDR1 is MNHEY and CDR2 is SMNVEV (reference sequence). This CDR3 comprises 14 residues. Trimming cost V 3 bases and J 0 bases, with 9 bases left between them. CDR3: CASSFWAGSYEQYF. In DNA form, the CDR3 reads TGTGCCAGCAGTTTTTGGGCAGGCTCCTACGAGCAGTACTTC.

The chain employs TRBV30 and TRBJ2-3, with 9 positions matching TRBD2. Germline lookup yields CDR1 GTSNPN and CDR2 SVGIG (reference sequence). V trimming: 2 bases; J trimming: 2 bases; junction bases outside the gene matches: 5. The length of the CDR3 is 15 residues. The CDR3 here is CAWSLSGGITDTQYF. In DNA form, the CDR3 reads TGTGCCTGGAGTCTAAGCGGGGGGATCACAGATACGCAGTATTTT. Full variable domain (missing parts from reference TRBV30 and TRBJ2-3): SQTIHQWPATLVQPVGSPLSLECTVEGTSNPNLYWYRQAAGRGLQLLFYSVGIGQISSEVPQNLSASRPQDRQFILSSKKLLLSDSGFYLCAWSLSGGITDTQYFGPGTRLTVL.

The chain carries TRBV11-2 and TRBJ1-2; D not certain. Germline values: CDR1 SGHAT, CDR2 FQNNGV. The CDR3 runs to 12 residues. The V gene lost 5 bases and the J gene lost 8 bases, with 12 bases spanning the gap. The CDR3 spells CASSPSLDGYTF. The CDR3 nucleotides read TGTGCCAGCAGCCCCTCCTTAGACGGCTACACCTTC.

This sequence joins TRBV15 and TRBJ2-7; D not resolved. This CDR3 region has 16 residues. From germline, CDR1 is LNHNV and CDR2 YYDKDF (reference sequence). V was clipped by 3 bases and J by 2 bases, with 17 bases between them. In nucleotides, the CDR3 is TGTGCCACCAGCAGGGCCACCGACGCCCTTGCCTACGAGCAGTACTTC. It translates to CATSRATDALAYEQYF.

The genes are TRBV6-5 and TRBJ1-1; no firm D call. The V end was cut by 6 bases, the J end by 3 bases, with 8 bases between. The germline V gene has CDR1 MNHEY and CDR2 SVGAGI. The CDR3 is made up of 12 amino acids. Written as DNA, the CDR3 is TGTGCCAGCAGACCTGGGGACACTGAAGCTTTCTTT. This translates into CASRPGDTEAFF.

V is TRBV7-9 and J is TRBJ2-3; D is ambiguous. The germline V gene encodes CDR1 SEHNR and CDR2 FQNEAQ (reference sequence). Trimming stripped 5 bases from V and 1 base from J, with 13 bases between. The length of the CDR3 is 15 residues. The CDR3 region is CASSPPRSGTDTQYF. The CDR3 DNA reads TGTGCCAGCAGCCCGCCGCGGAGTGGCACAGATACGCAGTATTTT.

CDR3 region: CSVEEASGIGEQYF. The DNA for the CDR3 is TGCAGCGTTGAAGAAGCCAGCGGGATTGGTGAGCAGTACTTC. V is TRBV29-1 and J is TRBJ2-7; 7 positions match TRBD2. Germline V gives CDR1 SQVTM, CDR2 ANQGSEA. This CDR3 has 14 amino acids. V trimming: 0 bases; J trimming: 7 bases; junction bases outside the gene matches: 9.

CDR3 DNA sequence: TGTGCCAGCAGCTTGGATGATGAGCGACACGAGACCCAGTACTTC. This gives the protein CASSLDDERHETQYF. The V and J genes are TRBV5-4 and TRBJ2-5; D gene uncertain. Trimming removed 0 bases from V and 5 bases from J, with 14 bases in between. Germline V lookup: CDR1 SGHNT, CDR2 YYREEE (reference sequence). The length of the CDR3 is 15 residues.

The CDR3 loop is CASSLRDRGDTQYF. The CDR3 DNA follows: TGTGCCAGCAGCTTACGGGACAGGGGGGATACGCAGTATTTT. This sequence joins TRBV11-3 and TRBJ2-3; 11 bases match TRBD1. The germline gives CDR1 SGHNT, CDR2 YENEEA. The length of the CDR3 is 14 residues. V lost 2 bases to trimming and J lost 6 bases; unmatched junction nucleotides: 1.

The chain couples TRBV29-1 to TRBJ1-2, with D possibly TRBD1 on 6 matching bases. The CDR3 runs 11 residues. Per germline, CDR1 SQVTM and CDR2 ANQGSEA. Trimming took off 6 bases at V and 6 bases at J, with 11 bases between the two ends. The DNA of the CDR3 is TGCAGCGTCCCAGGGGTACATGGCTACACCTTC. This translates into CSVPGVHGYTF.

The CDR3 DNA is TGCGCCAGCAGCTCTCTGAGTGGCGGGAGTGGCGGAGAGACCCAGTACTTC. Translated: CASSSLSGGSGGETQYF. This rearrangement joins TRBV5-1 to TRBJ2-5, with 7 nucleotides matching TRBD2. With 3 bases clipped from V and 4 bases from J, the junction kept 15 bases outside the gene matches. This CDR3 has 17 amino acids. The germline V gene has CDR1 SGHRS and CDR2 YFSETQ.

CDR3 region: CASSWGEGVAEAFF. The CDR3 DNA reads as TGTGCCAGCAGTTGGGGGGAGGGTGTCGCTGAAGCTTTCTTT. This chain joins TRBV7-9 and TRBJ1-1; TRBD1 is a possible D gene (5 bases). From germline, CDR1 is SEHNR and CDR2 FQNEAQ (reference sequence). The germline V and J ends were trimmed by 6 bases and 6 bases, with 17 bases remaining between them. The CDR3 extends over 14 amino acids.

The chain couples TRBV27 to TRBJ1-2; TRBD1 is a possible D gene (6 bases). CDR1 and CDR2 (germline): MNHEY, SMNVEV (reference sequence). The V end was cut by 6 bases, the J end by 8 bases, with 16 bases between. This CDR3 has 13 amino acids. This CDR3 is CASSFDRRVGYTF. The CDR3 bases are TGTGCCAGCAGCTTTGACAGGCGGGTCGGCTACACCTTC.

The J gene is TRBJ1-1, the V gene TRBV12-5, with D hard to call. The V gene lost 1 base and the J gene lost 1 base, with 10 bases spanning the gap. CDR3 length equals 15 residues. CDR1 and CDR2 from the germline V gene are LGHNT and FRNRAP. The CDR3 loop is CASGLGEMGNTEAFF. The CDR3 DNA reads TGTGCTAGTGGTTTGGGCGAGATGGGGAACACTGAAGCTTTCTTT. The full variable domain, with the rest looked up from reference TRBV12-5 and TRBJ1-1, is DARVTQTPRHKVTEMGQEVTMRCQPILGHNTVFWYRQTMMQGLELLAYFRNRAPLDDSGMPKDRFSAEMPDATLATLKIQPSEPRDSAVYFCASGLGEMGNTEAFFGQGTRLTVV.

The chain carries TRBV6-5 and TRBJ1-3; D is ambiguous. The CDR3 has 15 amino acids. Germline loops: CDR1 MNHEY, CDR2 SVGAGI. Between the trimmed V and J ends, which lost 4 bases and 0 bases, there was a span of 10 bases. In nucleotides, the CDR3 is TGTGCCAGCAGTTTGGGTTTATACTCTGGAAACACCATATATTTT. Protein: CASSLGLYSGNTIYF.

The rearrangement uses TRBV4-1 and TRBJ2-6; 8 nucleotides match TRBD1. The V gene's germline CDR1 is MGHRA and CDR2 YSYEKL. The V and J ends lost 3 bases and 2 bases, in that order; junction bases with no gene match: 18. The CDR3 is made up of 21 amino acids. CDR3 loop: CASSHPSTGAPISAGANVLTF. The DNA for the CDR3 is TGCGCCAGCAGCCATCCCTCGACAGGGGCCCCCATCTCTGCTGGGGCCAACGTCCTGACTTTC.

V is TRBV14 and J is TRBJ1-6, with TRBD1 matching 7 bases. The CDR3 sequence is 15 residues long. V shed 4 bases and J 5 bases; nucleotides not matched to a gene: 5. Germline CDR1 and CDR2: SGHDN and FVKESK. Here the CDR3 reads CASSPRDSDNSPLHF. As DNA, the CDR3 is TGTGCCAGCAGCCCACGGGACAGCGATAATTCACCCCTCCACTTT.

Concerning this clone itself: Other DNA sequences within the sample encode an identical CDR3. The chain combines TRBV7-6 with TRBJ2-7, with 9 bases aligning to TRBD1. Looked up from germline, CDR1 is SGHVS and CDR2 is FNYEAQ. The CDR3 extends over 15 amino acids. The V and J ends lost 3 bases and 4 bases, in that order; junction bases with no gene match: 7. In DNA form, the CDR3 reads TGTGCCAGCAGCTTCAGCGGGACAGGGTTTTACGAGCAGTACTTC. As protein: CASSFSGTGFYEQYF.

The CDR3 protein is CASSVDDRGIAYEQYF. The CDR3 coding sequence is TGTGCCAGCAGCGTAGACGACAGGGGGATAGCCTACGAGCAGTACTTC. The gene calls are TRBV9 and TRBJ2-7, with 9 bases lining up with TRBD1. The CDR3 has 16 residues. J lost 2 bases, V lost 0 bases, and 6 bases had no gene match. Germline assignment: CDR1 SGDLS and CDR2 YYNGEE.

The chain carries TRBV4-1 and TRBJ1-2, with D perhaps matching TRBD1 (5 bases). Trimming pared 1 base from V and 4 bases from J, leaving 13 bases between. Germline CDR1 reads MGHRA; CDR2 reads YSYEKL. There are 15 residues in the CDR3. The DNA for the CDR3 is TGCGCCAGCAGCCAAGGGGGGTCTGCGGGCTATGGCTACACCTTC. The encoded protein is CASSQGGSAGYGYTF.

This chain joins TRBV28 and TRBJ2-3, with 10 bases that match TRBD2. This CDR3 has 13 residues. V shed 9 bases, J shed 6 bases, and the junction held 6 bases outside the gene matches. Germline CDR1 MDHEN, CDR2 SYDVKM. CDR3 nucleotides: TGTGCCAGTGCCGCAGCGGGGGGGGATACGCAGTATTTT. It specifies CASAAAGGDTQYF.

A note on this clone: This sample includes further DNA sequences coding for the same CDR3. The rearrangement links TRBV4-1 to TRBJ2-7, with TRBD1 matching 10 bases. Germline CDR1 reads MGHRA; CDR2 reads YSYEKL. Unmatched junction bases numbered 1, after V lost 1 base and J lost 1 base. CDR3 length: 15 amino acids. CDR3 loop: CASSQGQGASYEQYF. The CDR3, as DNA: TGCGCCAGCAGCCAAGGACAGGGGGCTTCCTACGAGCAGTACTTC.

This chain uses TRBV11-2 with TRBJ2-7, with TRBD2 as a possible D gene (5 bases). V gave up 4 bases and J gave up 0 bases, with 10 bases separating them. Germline V lookup: CDR1 SGHAT, CDR2 FQNNGV. This CDR3 spans 14 amino acids. CDR3 loop: CASSSVGGSYEQYF. Here the CDR3 DNA reads TGTGCCAGCAGCTCCGTTGGAGGCTCCTACGAGCAGTACTTC.

This chain links TRBV30 with TRBJ2-3; D remains ambiguous. Trimming left V 0 bases short and J 4 bases short, with 8 bases between. This CDR3 has 13 amino acids. Germline assignment: CDR1 GTSNPN and CDR2 SVGIG (reference sequence). The CDR3 region is CAWSVSGPDTQYF. The CDR3, as DNA: TGTGCCTGGAGTGTGTCCGGGCCAGATACGCAGTATTTT.